The 32 T cell receptor beta chains below come from one sample, sequenced in a study of shared clonotypes between healthy human individuals. This table comes from immunoSEQ multiplex PCR, and its TCRdb copy is limited to in-frame clones, with some not included. Of around 1.6 million clones listed, around 98% are singletons. Sequenced: naive CD4+ T cells sorted from blood. Subset described: CD45RA+ positively selected. These receptors were collected from a man aged 25 to 40 in good health.

The chain is built from TRBV10-3 and TRBJ1-1; unclear D gene. Trimming removed 0 bases at V and 0 bases at J, with 14 bases between. Germline CDR1 ENHRY, CDR2 SYGVKD. The CDR3 is made up of 17 amino acids. The CDR3 DNA is TGTGCCATCAGTGAGTCAAGAGATAGGATCGTGAACACTGAAGCTTTCTTT. Translation gives CAISESRDRIVNTEAFF.

The chain is built from TRBV18 and TRBJ2-7; D perhaps matches TRBD1 (5 bases). Per germline, CDR1 KGHSH and CDR2 LQKENI. The V end was cut by 6 bases, the J end by 4 bases, with 16 bases between. The length of the CDR3 is 14 residues. The CDR3 bases are TGTGCCAGCTCTAAACCTGACAGACCTTACGAGCAGTACTTC. Residues: CASSKPDRPYEQYF.

The gene calls are TRBV5-5 and TRBJ1-4; 7 bases line up with TRBD1. CDR1 and CDR2 (germline): SGHKS, YYEKEE (reference sequence). The CDR3 runs to 16 residues. J was trimmed by 8 bases and V by 4 bases; bases with no gene match: 14. This CDR3 reads CASSHDREGGWEKLFF. For the CDR3, the DNA is TGTGCCAGCAGCCACGACAGGGAAGGGGGATGGGAAAAACTGTTTTTT.

The chain is built from TRBV5-1 and TRBJ2-7; TRBD2 is a possible D gene (6 bases). CDR1 and CDR2 (germline): SGHRS, YFSETQ. This CDR3 comprises 18 residues. With 0 bases removed from V and 2 bases from J, the gap between germline ends came to 21 bases. The DNA of the CDR3 is TGCGCCAGCAGCTTGGCTCCTCTAGGAGCGGGCGCGGCCTACGAGCAGTACTTC. Translated: CASSLAPLGAGAAYEQYF. Variable domain in full (rest from reference TRBV5-1 and TRBJ2-7): KAGVTQTPRYLIKTRGQQVTLSCSPISGHRSVSWYQQTPGQGLQFLFEYFSETQRNKGNFPGRFSGRQFSNSRSEMNVSTLELGDSALYLCASSLAPLGAGAAYEQYFGPGTRLTVT.

The V call is TRBV11-2, the J call TRBJ2-2; unclear D gene. The V and J ends lost 5 bases and 3 bases respectively, with 10 bases between them. The CDR3 sequence is 14 residues long. CDR1 and CDR2 (germline): SGHAT, FQNNGV. The CDR3 DNA is TGTGCCAGCAGCCCCAATTTCCACACCGGGGAGCTGTTTTTT. Protein: CASSPNFHTGELFF.

The rearrangement uses TRBV10-1 and TRBJ2-5, with 7 positions matching TRBD1. The junction had 2 bases not matched to a gene; V was cut back by 5 bases and J by 5 bases. The CDR3 is 12 amino acids. Germline V lookup: CDR1 WNHNN, CDR2 SYGVQD (reference sequence). CDR3 bases: TGCGCCAGCAGTAAGGGACAGGAGACCCAGTACTTC. Translation: CASSKGQETQYF.

This clone was seen just once. One base away lies a much larger clone, so this may be a sequencing read error. The rearrangement joins TRBV5-4 to TRBJ2-2; D is ambiguous. CDR1 and CDR2 (germline): SGHNT, YYREEE (reference sequence). This CDR3 contains 14 residues. Trimming left V 0 bases short and J 1 base short, with 4 bases between. The CDR3 bases are TGTGCCAGCAGCTTGGGACAGAACACCGGGGAGCTGTTTTTT. Translation: CASSLGQNTGELFF. The full variable domain, in which reference TRBV5-4 and TRBJ2-2 provide the parts outside the CDR3, is ETGVTQSPTHLIKTRGQQVTLRCSSQSGHNTVSWYQQALGQGPQFIFQYYREEENGRGNFPPRFSGLQFPNYSSELNVNALELDDSALYLCASSLGQNTGELFFGEGSRLTVL.

In DNA, the CDR3 is TGCGCCAGCAGCTGGGAGGACGGATACTATGGCTACACCTTC. Encoded protein: CASSWEDGYYGYTF. The chain links TRBV5-1 to TRBJ1-2; the D is unclear. Trimming cost V 3 bases and J 3 bases, with 12 bases left between them. This CDR3 is built from 14 residues. Looked up from germline, CDR1 is SGHRS and CDR2 is YFSETQ.

The V call is TRBV19, the J call TRBJ1-5; D may be TRBD1 (6 bases). Germline values: CDR1 LNHDA, CDR2 SQIVND (reference sequence). Trimming took off 5 bases at V and 3 bases at J, with 20 bases between the two ends. CDR3 length equals 17 residues. Here the CDR3 reads CASSPNPPGGFNQPQHF. The CDR3 DNA sequence: TGTGCCAGTAGTCCAAACCCCCCGGGGGGCTTCAATCAGCCCCAGCATTTT. The full variable domain, rest sourced from reference TRBV19 and TRBJ1-5, is DGGITQSPKYLFRKEGQNVTLSCEQNLNHDAMYWYRQDPGQGLRLIYYSQIVNDFQKGDIAEGYSVSREKKESFPLTVTSAQKNPTAFYLCASSPNPPGGFNQPQHFGDGTRLSIL.

Only one count was recorded for this clone. The J gene is TRBJ1-3, the V gene TRBV7-8; no clear D. The CDR3 spans 16 residues. Looked up from germline, CDR1 is SGHVS and CDR2 is FQNEAQ. V was trimmed by 1 base and J by 0 bases, leaving 10 bases between them. The CDR3 spells CASSLGFSSSGNTIYF. In nucleotides, the CDR3 is TGTGCCAGCAGCTTAGGGTTTTCGAGCTCTGGAAACACCATATATTTT.

This clone was seen once. The chain carries TRBV18 and TRBJ1-4; D call uncertain. The CDR3 runs 15 residues. V lost 1 base, J lost 2 bases, and 8 bases lay in between. The V gene's germline CDR1 is KGHSH and CDR2 LQKENI. The CDR3 DNA reads TGTGCCAGCTCACCACGAGTGGATACTAATGAAAAACTGTTTTTT. It is translated as CASSPRVDTNEKLFF.

The chain is built from TRBV9 and TRBJ2-3, with 8 bases lining up with TRBD2. The CDR3 is made up of 15 amino acids. Losses at the gene ends were 3 bases for V and 4 bases for J; bases not matched to a gene: 7. Per germline, CDR1 SGDLS and CDR2 YYNGEE. Here the CDR3 DNA reads TGTGCCAGCAGCGCTCGAGCGGGAGACGCAGATACGCAGTATTTT. This gives the protein CASSARAGDADTQYF.

The chain couples TRBV11-3 to TRBJ2-7; possibly TRBD1 for D (5 bases). The CDR3 spans 13 residues. Trimming stripped 5 bases from V and 0 bases from J, with 8 bases between. Germline-derived CDR1 and CDR2 are SGHNT and YENEEA. CDR3 sequence (DNA): TGTGCCAGCAGCCGGACACACTCCTACGAGCAGTACTTC. Translating it yields CASSRTHSYEQYF. The entire variable domain, with the rest obtained from reference TRBV11-3 and TRBJ2-7, is as follows: EAGVVQSPRYKIIEKKQPVAFWCNPISGHNTLYWYLQNLGQGPELLIRYENEEAVDDSQLPKDRFSAERLKGVDSTLKIQPAELGDSAVYLCASSRTHSYEQYFGPGTRLTVT.

The chain employs TRBV6-4 and TRBJ2-1; 8 bases are a match to TRBD1. This CDR3 has 15 residues. In germline, CDR1 is MRHNA, CDR2 SNTAGT. The J segment lost 4 bases and the V segment lost 3 bases, leaving 5 bases of the junction unmatched. The CDR3, as DNA: TGTGCCAGCAGTGAAACCGGGACAGGATACAATGAGCAGTTCTTC. Translation: CASSETGTGYNEQFF.

The rearrangement links TRBV9 to TRBJ2-5; a possible D gene is TRBD1 (6 bases). This CDR3 comprises 15 residues. V was shortened by 0 bases and J by 5 bases, with 14 bases between the two germline ends. The germline gives CDR1 SGDLS, CDR2 YYNGEE. CDR3 protein: CASSVGSGGRETQYF. The CDR3 DNA is TGTGCCAGCAGCGTAGGGTCTGGGGGCCGGGAGACCCAGTACTTC.

The V call is TRBV7-2, the J call TRBJ2-1, with D tentatively TRBD1 (6 bases). The ends were cut back, 2 bases at V and 12 bases at J, with 14 bases in the middle. This CDR3 comprises 13 residues. Germline V gene sequence: CDR1 SGHTA, CDR2 FQGNSA. CDR3 sequence: CASSLKVGRGQFF. As DNA, the CDR3 is TGTGCCAGCAGCTTAAAGGTCGGCAGGGGGCAGTTCTTC.

The chain combines TRBV6-1 with TRBJ2-1, with D uncertain. CDR3 length: 14 residues. Trimming removed 2 bases at V and 4 bases at J, with 9 bases between. Per the germline V gene, CDR1 is MNHNS and CDR2 is SASEGT. CDR3 residues: CASSESPGYNEQFF. The CDR3 coding sequence is TGTGCCAGCAGTGAATCCCCCGGATACAATGAGCAGTTCTTC.

This sequence joins TRBV19 and TRBJ2-7, with 8 bases matching TRBD1. The CDR3 has 15 residues. Germline CDR1 is LNHDA and CDR2 is SQIVND (reference sequence). J lost 0 bases, V lost 3 bases, and 4 bases had no gene match. The CDR3 is CASSIYRGTSYEQYF. CDR3 in DNA: TGTGCCAGTAGTATTTACAGGGGGACCTCCTACGAGCAGTACTTC.

This rearrangement joins TRBV19 to TRBJ1-5; tentative D call: TRBD1 (5 bases). The length of the CDR3 is 14 residues. Trimming took off 2 bases at V and 7 bases at J, with 12 bases between the two ends. CDR1 is LNHDA and CDR2 is SQIVND in the germline V gene (reference sequence). Here the CDR3 DNA reads TGTGCCAGTAGTATATCAGGGATTAGCCAGCCCCAGCATTTT. Translation: CASSISGISQPQHF.

The chain couples TRBV27 to TRBJ1-4; TRBD1 aligns across 7 bases. This CDR3 is 14 amino acids long. V shed 5 bases and J 7 bases; nucleotides not matched to a gene: 7. Germline lookup yields CDR1 MNHEY and CDR2 SMNVEV (reference sequence). The DNA of the CDR3 is TGTGCCAGCAGTCCCGGGACAGTCCCTGAAAAACTGTTTTTT. Translated: CASSPGTVPEKLFF. The whole variable domain, remainder taken from reference TRBV27 and TRBJ1-4, is EAQVTQNPRYLITVTGKKLTVTCSQNMNHEYMSWYRQDPGLGLRQIYYSMNVEVTDKGDVPEGYKVSRKEKRNFPLILESPSPNQTSLYFCASSPGTVPEKLFFGSGTQLSVL.

The V call is TRBV28, the J call TRBJ2-2; perhaps TRBD2 as D (6 bases). The CDR3 is 16 amino acids. Trimming stripped 6 bases from V and 0 bases from J, with 14 bases between. Germline V lookup: CDR1 MDHEN, CDR2 SYDVKM. The CDR3 coding sequence is TGTGCCAGCAGCAACCCCTGGGGGGCGAACACCGGGGAGCTGTTTTTT. It translates to CASSNPWGANTGELFF.

The CDR3 bases are TGTGCCAGCAGTTTGTATAGGACAGGGGGAAGCAATCAGCCCCAGCATTTT. It is translated as CASSLYRTGGSNQPQHF. This chain connects TRBV27 to TRBJ1-5, with 10 bases that match TRBD1. V lost 3 bases and J lost 1; bases outside the gene matches: 6. The germline V gene has CDR1 MNHEY and CDR2 SMNVEV (reference sequence). This CDR3 has 17 residues.

The rearrangement uses TRBV5-1 and TRBJ2-1, with TRBD2 matching over 8 bases. Germline V gene sequence: CDR1 SGHRS, CDR2 YFSETQ. The V gene end was trimmed by 6 bases and the J gene end by 0 bases; junction bases not matched to a gene: 5. The CDR3 runs 15 residues. The CDR3 reads CASTQLADSYNEQFF. DNA for the CDR3: TGCGCCAGCACCCAACTAGCGGACTCCTACAATGAGCAGTTCTTC.

The J gene is TRBJ2-1, the V gene TRBV11-2, with 9 bases identical to TRBD1. Germline trimming cut 8 bases from V and 7 bases from J; bases unmatched to any gene: 6. Germline V gives CDR1 SGHAT, CDR2 FQNNGV. The length of the CDR3 is 13 residues. The CDR3 protein is CASRDRVYNEQFF. The CDR3 DNA is TGTGCCAGCCGGGACAGGGTCTATAATGAGCAGTTCTTC.

The V gene is TRBV7-7, the J gene TRBJ1-1; D is unclear. V dropped 7 bases and J dropped 4 bases, with 16 bases sitting between them. Germline CDR1 SSHAT, CDR2 FNYEAQ (reference sequence). This CDR3 contains 14 residues. As DNA, the CDR3 is TGTGCCAGCAAATCTGAGCAGAGTGCCACTGAAGCTTTCTTT. Encoded protein: CASKSEQSATEAFF.

The J gene is TRBJ2-5, the V gene TRBV19; D may be TRBD2 (6 bases). From germline, CDR1 is LNHDA and CDR2 SQIVND (reference sequence). Between the trimmed V and J ends, which lost 1 base and 5 bases, there was a span of 8 bases. The CDR3 is 13 amino acids. The CDR3 sequence: CASSIGGIETQYF. The CDR3 DNA sequence: TGTGCCAGTAGTATAGGCGGGATCGAGACCCAGTACTTC.

Only one count was recorded for this clone. CDR3 DNA sequence: TGTGCCAGCAGCTTACTAAGACTGTCGCCCACTGAAGCTTTCTTT. Protein product: CASSLLRLSPTEAFF. The chain recombines TRBV5-6 with TRBJ1-1; D remains unclear. This CDR3 has 15 residues. Trimming left V 2 bases short and J 4 bases short, with 15 bases between. Germline V gene lookup returns CDR1 SGHDT and CDR2 YYEEEE.

The rearrangement joins TRBV5-1 to TRBJ2-3; 8 bases line up with TRBD1. This CDR3 has 17 residues. Germline values: CDR1 SGHRS, CDR2 YFSETQ. J was trimmed by 2 bases and V by 0 bases; bases with no gene match: 8. The CDR3 reads CASSLGRGQGLTDTQYF. For the CDR3, the DNA is TGCGCCAGCAGCTTGGGCCGTGGACAGGGCCTCACAGATACGCAGTATTTT.

The gene calls are TRBV29-1 and TRBJ2-2, with 7 nucleotides matching TRBD1. The germline gives CDR1 SQVTM, CDR2 ANQGSEA. V shed 6 bases and J 1 base; nucleotides not matched to a gene: 5. The CDR3 sequence is 14 residues long. The CDR3 nucleotides are TGCAGCGTGTACCGGGACAGGAACACCGGGGAGCTGTTTTTT. This translates into CSVYRDRNTGELFF.

Details on this clone: Other DNA sequences in the same sample also yield this CDR3. The chain couples TRBV28 to TRBJ2-7, with 7 bases identical to TRBD1. CDR3 length: 14 residues. The junction had 6 bases not matched to a gene; V was cut back by 5 bases and J by 2 bases. CDR1 is MDHEN and CDR2 is SYDVKM in the germline V gene. CDR3 amino acids: CASSLRGPTYEQYF. CDR3 coding DNA: TGTGCCAGCAGTCTGAGGGGGCCAACCTACGAGCAGTACTTC.

This chain joins TRBV6-1 and TRBJ2-7; no firm D call. Germline CDR1 and CDR2: MNHNS and SASEGT. This CDR3 region has 15 residues. The germline V and J ends were trimmed by 7 bases and 0 bases, with 16 bases remaining between them. CDR3 coding DNA: TGTGCCAGCACGGTGCGTAGCCCCCTCTCCTACGAGCAGTACTTC. Protein sequence: CASTVRSPLSYEQYF.

The chain links TRBV5-1 to TRBJ2-2; TRBD2 matches 8 bases. The CDR3 has 18 residues. Germline CDR1 SGHRS, CDR2 YFSETQ. V was clipped by 2 bases and J by 3 bases; unmatched bases: 12. CDR3 DNA sequence: TGCGCCAGCAGCTTAAAGAGAGGAGCGGGAGAGTACACCGGGGAGCTGTTTTTT. It yields the protein CASSLKRGAGEYTGELFF.